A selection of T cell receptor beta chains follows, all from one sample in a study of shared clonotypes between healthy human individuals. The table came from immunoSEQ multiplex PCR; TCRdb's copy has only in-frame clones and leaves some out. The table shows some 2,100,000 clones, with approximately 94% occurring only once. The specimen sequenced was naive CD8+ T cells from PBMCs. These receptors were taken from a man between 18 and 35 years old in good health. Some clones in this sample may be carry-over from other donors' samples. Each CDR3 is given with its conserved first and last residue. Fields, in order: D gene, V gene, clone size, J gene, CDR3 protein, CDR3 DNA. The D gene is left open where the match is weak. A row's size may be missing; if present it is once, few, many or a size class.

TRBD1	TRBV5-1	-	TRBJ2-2	CASSLGDRGPLWETGELFF	TGCGCCAGCAGCTTGGGGGACAGGGGCCCCCTGTGGGAAACCGGGGAGCTGTTTTTT
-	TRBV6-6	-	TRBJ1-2	CASSPRNTDNYGYTF	TGTGCCAGCAGTCCCCGCAATACAGATAACTATGGCTACACCTTC
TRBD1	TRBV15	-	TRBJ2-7	CATSGRTGRYEQYF	TGTGCCACCAGCGGAAGGACAGGGAGATACGAGCAGTACTTC
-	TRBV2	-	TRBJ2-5	CASSPGDGEYQETQYF	TGTGCCAGCTCCCCGGGGGACGGGGAATACCAAGAGACCCAGTACTTC
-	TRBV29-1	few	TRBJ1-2	CSVVDSGYGYTF	TGCAGCGTTGTGGACAGTGGCTATGGCTACACCTTC
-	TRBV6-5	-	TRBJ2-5	CASSRRTFQETQYF	TGTGCCAGCAGTCGCCGGACCTTCCAAGAGACCCAGTACTTC
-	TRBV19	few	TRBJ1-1	CASRRGLVNTEAFF	TGTGCCAGTAGGAGGGGTTTGGTGAACACTGAAGCTTTCTTT
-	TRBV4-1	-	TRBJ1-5	CASSLRGTGPNQPQHF	TGCGCCAGCAGCCTCAGGGGAACAGGCCCCAATCAGCCCCAGCATTTT
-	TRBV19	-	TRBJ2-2	CASRWTNTGELFF	TGTGCCAGTAGGTGGACCAACACCGGGGAGCTGTTTTTT
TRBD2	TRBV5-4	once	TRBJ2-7	CASSLGLAGVEQYF	TGTGCCAGCAGCTTGGGACTAGCGGGAGTTGAGCAGTACTTC
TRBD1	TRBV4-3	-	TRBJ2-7	CASSQDAGGYEQYF	TGCGCCAGCAGCCAAGATGCAGGGGGCTACGAGCAGTACTTC
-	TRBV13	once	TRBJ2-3	CASSCASAGGETDTQYF	TGTGCCAGCAGCTGCGCCTCGGCAGGGGGGGAGACAGATACGCAGTATTTT
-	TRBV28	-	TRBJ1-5	CASSLVVRNQPQHF	TGTGCCAGCAGTTTGGTGGTCCGCAATCAGCCCCAGCATTTT
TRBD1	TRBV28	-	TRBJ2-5	CATQNRGLEETQYF	TGTGCCACCCAGAACAGGGGGCTAGAGGAGACCCAGTACTTC
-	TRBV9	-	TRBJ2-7	CASSVFSVGHYEQYF	TGTGCCAGCAGCGTTTTCTCCGTGGGGCACTACGAGCAGTACTTC
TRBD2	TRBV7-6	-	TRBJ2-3	CASSSGLATTTDTQYF	TGTGCCAGCAGCTCGGGACTAGCGACTACTACAGATACGCAGTATTTT
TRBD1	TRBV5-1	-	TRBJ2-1	CASSFETGWNEQFF	TGCGCCAGCAGCTTCGAGACAGGGTGGAATGAGCAGTTCTTC
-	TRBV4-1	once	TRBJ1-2	CASSLEGGAYYGYTF	TGCGCCAGCAGCCTAGAGGGGGGAGCTTACTATGGCTACACCTTC